Listed below are T cell receptor beta chains from one sample, sequenced in a study of shared clonotypes between healthy human individuals. Assay: immunoSEQ multiplex PCR; the TCRdb copy retains only in-frame clones and omits some. The sample has about 510,000 clones; roughly 79% are singletons. Sequenced sample: PBMCs. The receptors derive from a woman aged 40 to 55 in good health. Some clones in this sample may be carry-over from other donors' samples. Both conserved end residues are part of each CDR3. The order of the fields is clone size, D gene, V gene, J gene, CDR3 protein, CDR3 DNA. The D gene is left open where the match is weak. Clone size is shown for a subset of rows, as once, few, many or a class of expanded clone.

.	TRBD1	TRBV28	TRBJ2-7	CASSRDRVSSYEQYF	TGTGCCAGCAGTCGGGACAGGGTGAGCTCCTACGAGCAGTACTTC
.	TRBD2	TRBV5-4	TRBJ2-7	CASSLTIPSGTSYEQYF	TGTGCCAGCAGCCTAACGATACCTAGCGGGACCTCCTACGAGCAGTACTTC
.	.	TRBV6-1	TRBJ1-5	CASRNPETNQPQHF	TGTGCCAGCAGAAACCCGGAGACCAATCAGCCCCAGCATTTT
.	.	TRBV7-2	TRBJ2-1	CASSFEGGYNEQFF	TGTGCCAGCAGCTTCGAGGGGGGTTACAATGAGCAGTTCTTC
.	.	TRBV28	TRBJ2-3	CASSLSQGADTQYF	TGTGCCAGCAGTTTATCGCAGGGAGCAGATACGCAGTATTTT
.	TRBD2	TRBV6-6	TRBJ2-3	CASSYGGGTGTDTQYF	TGTGCCAGCAGTTACGGCGGGGGGACTGGCACAGATACGCAGTATTTT
.	.	TRBV27	TRBJ1-4	CASSLSQGNEKLFF	TGTGCCAGCAGTTTAAGCCAGGGTAATGAAAAACTGTTTTTT
few	TRBD2	TRBV28	TRBJ2-2	CASTLARGAGELFF	TGTGCCAGTACACTAGCGCGAGGGGCCGGGGAGCTGTTTTTT
.	.	TRBV2	TRBJ1-5	CASTDQGRGQPQHF	TGTGCCAGCACCGACCAGGGGAGAGGTCAGCCCCAGCATTTT
.	.	TRBV27	TRBJ1-1	CASSWRGDNTEAFF	TGTGCCAGCAGTTGGAGGGGGGACAACACTGAAGCTTTCTTT
.	.	TRBV27	TRBJ2-3	CASSFRRSTDTQYF	TGTGCCAGCAGTTTTCGGCGGTCCACAGATACGCAGTATTTT
.	TRBD1	TRBV7-7	TRBJ2-7	CASSPRDRYEQYF	TGTGCTAGCAGCCCACGGGACAGGTACGAGCAGTACTTC
.	.	TRBV6-5	TRBJ2-1	CASSSVGSSDEQFF	TGTGCCAGCAGTTCCGTGGGGTCCTCCGATGAGCAGTTCTTC
.	.	TRBV6-6	TRBJ2-1	CASSQYGYLNEQFF	TGTGCCAGCAGTCAATACGGGTATTTGAATGAGCAGTTCTTC
.	TRBD2	TRBV25-1	TRBJ2-7	CASSELGLAETYEQYF	TGTGCCAGCAGTGAATTGGGACTAGCGGAGACCTACGAGCAGTACTTC
.	.	TRBV11-2	TRBJ2-7	CASSLEGSGPYEQYF	TGTGCCAGCAGCTTAGAGGGTAGCGGACCCTACGAGCAGTACTTC
.	.	TRBV28	TRBJ2-3	CASSLARQGQYF	TGTGCCAGCAGTTTGGCTAGGCAGGGGCAGTATTTT
few	.	TRBV2	TRBJ1-1	CASTLGPGTEAFF	TGTGCCAGTACGCTGGGGCCCGGCACTGAAGCTTTCTTT
.	.	TRBV11-1	TRBJ2-2	CARLSPPVRAGELFF	TGTGCCAGACTCAGTCCTCCGGTCCGCGCCGGGGAGCTGTTTTTT
.	.	TRBV5-8	TRBJ1-4	CASSQGSRIEKLFF	TGTGCCAGCAGCCAGGGTTCCCGAATAGAAAAACTGTTTTTT
few	.	TRBV7-9	TRBJ1-4	CASSWTNEKLFF	TGTGCCAGCAGTTGGACTAATGAAAAACTGTTTTTT
.	.	TRBV2	TRBJ1-1	CASSEAGRKAFF	TGTGCCAGCAGTGAAGCGGGACGGAAAGCTTTCTTT
.	.	TRBV13	TRBJ2-5	CASSFMAGETQYF	TGTGCCAGCAGCTTTATGGCTGGAGAGACCCAGTACTTC
once	.	TRBV9	TRBJ2-1	CASSANLGDEQFF	TGTGCCAGCAGCGCCAACCTTGGGGATGAGCAGTTCTTC
few	TRBD1	TRBV6-5	TRBJ2-7	CASSPDRESYEQYF	TGTGCCAGCAGCCCGGACAGGGAGTCCTACGAGCAGTACTTC
.	.	TRBV28	TRBJ2-3	CASSHSFGGAGTDTQYF	TGTGCCAGCAGCCATTCTTTCGGGGGAGCGGGCACAGATACGCAGTATTTT
.	.	TRBV19	TRBJ1-4	CASSQGVSNEKLFF	TGTGCCAGTAGTCAAGGGGTTTCGAATGAAAAACTGTTTTTT
.	TRBD1	TRBV5-8	TRBJ2-1	CASSVWTGGEDEQFF	TGTGCCAGCAGCGTCTGGACAGGGGGCGAGGATGAGCAGTTCTTC
.	TRBD1	TRBV23-1	TRBJ2-7	CASTGHPVIWGTGYEQYF	TGCGCCAGCACGGGGCACCCCGTCATATGGGGGACAGGCTACGAGCAGTACTTC
.	.	TRBV30	TRBJ1-5	CAWSVGGRQPQHF	TGTGCCTGGAGTGTAGGAGGGAGGCAGCCCCAGCATTTT
.	.	TRBV4-3	TRBJ1-5	CASSQRLYSNQPQHF	TGCGCCAGCAGCCAACGGTTGTATAGCAATCAGCCCCAGCATTTT
.	.	TRBV18	TRBJ2-7	CASSPRQGLSYEQYF	TGTGCCAGCTCACCAAGGCAGGGGTTGTCCTACGAGCAGTACTTC
.	.	TRBV5-1	TRBJ2-7	CASSLGPDTTYEQYF	TGCGCCAGCAGCTTGGGCCCTGACACAACCTACGAGCAGTACTTC
.	TRBD2	TRBV11-2	TRBJ2-5	CASSPRLAGVGETQYF	TGTGCCAGCAGCCCTCGACTAGCGGGAGTCGGAGAGACCCAGTACTTC
.	TRBD2	TRBV11-3	TRBJ2-1	CASSSGGLAGDEQFF	TGTGCCAGCAGCTCAGGGGGACTAGCGGGAGATGAGCAGTTCTTC
once	TRBD2	TRBV28	TRBJ2-7	CATRREGLYEQYF	TGTGCCACCCGGAGGGAGGGCCTGTACGAGCAGTACTTC
.	.	TRBV29-1	TRBJ2-3	CSVGETTDTQYF	TGCAGCGTTGGGGAGACCACAGATACGCAGTATTTT
.	TRBD1	TRBV9	TRBJ2-2	CASSGTGANTGELFF	TGTGCCAGCAGCGGTACAGGGGCTAACACCGGGGAGCTGTTTTTT
few	TRBD1	TRBV11-1	TRBJ1-1	CASSWAGTGGNTEAFF	TGTGCCAGCAGCTGGGCCGGGACAGGGGGGAACACTGAAGCTTTCTTT
once	.	TRBV5-1	TRBJ1-1	CASSLANDRNTEAFF	TGCGCCAGCAGCTTGGCAAACGACAGGAACACTGAAGCTTTCTTT
.	.	TRBV6-5	TRBJ1-1	CASSYSTNTEAFF	TGTGCCAGCAGTTACTCGACGAACACTGAAGCTTTCTTT
.	TRBD1	TRBV30	TRBJ1-1	CASQGVTMNTEAFF	TGTGCCTCACAGGGGGTAACTATGAACACTGAAGCTTTCTTT
.	TRBD1	TRBV18	TRBJ2-2	CASFRDRASTGELFF	TGTGCCAGCTTCCGAGACAGGGCGAGCACCGGGGAGCTGTTTTTT
.	.	TRBV7-3	TRBJ1-5	CASTQPQHF	TGTGCCAGCACACAGCCCCAGCATTTT
.	.	TRBV28	TRBJ2-3	CASYRRGTDTQYF	TGTGCCAGCTATCGGAGGGGCACAGATACGCAGTATTTT
.	TRBD2	TRBV7-3	TRBJ2-3	CASSEGSGSTDTQYF	TGTGCCAGCAGCGAGGGTAGCGGGAGCACAGATACGCAGTATTTT
many	.	TRBV28	TRBJ2-3	CASSLWPQGDTQYF	TGTGCCAGCAGTTTATGGCCCCAGGGGGATACGCAGTATTTT
.	.	TRBV27	TRBJ2-5	CASSLVGTQETQYF	TGTGCCAGCAGTTTAGTAGGGACCCAAGAGACCCAGTACTTC
.	.	TRBV5-4	TRBJ1-3	CASSLVTGRSGNTIYF	TGTGCCAGCAGCTTAGTGACAGGACGCTCTGGAAACACCATATATTTT
.	.	TRBV5-1	TRBJ1-2	CASSLYGADPRGYTF	TGCGCCAGCAGCTTGTACGGCGCCGACCCCCGTGGCTACACCTTC
many	.	TRBV7-2	TRBJ2-7	CASSLTHGYEQYF	TGTGCCAGCAGCTTGACCCATGGTTACGAGCAGTACTTC
.	.	TRBV9	TRBJ2-6	CASSVDGGFYKTSSGANVLTF	TGTGCCAGCAGCGTAGACGGCGGTTTTTACAAAACAAGCTCTGGGGCCAACGTCCTGACTTTC
.	.	TRBV7-3	TRBJ2-5	CASSRDNKETQYF	TGTGCCAGCAGCCGAGACAACAAAGAGACCCAGTACTTC
.	.	TRBV28	TRBJ1-3	CASSLYGTPVENTIYF	TGTGCCAGCAGTTTATATGGGACCCCCGTCGAGAACACCATATATTTT
.	TRBD1	TRBV19	TRBJ2-1	CASSFPTGTGGFF	TGTGCCAGTAGTTTCCCCACCGGGACAGGGGGGTTCTTC
.	.	TRBV7-2	TRBJ1-4	CASSPVINEKLFF	TGTGCCAGCAGCCCTGTCATTAATGAAAAACTGTTTTTT
.	.	TRBV4-2	TRBJ2-6	CASSQDQTLRANVLTF	TGTGCCAGCAGCCAAGACCAAACTCTGAGGGCCAACGTCCTGACTTTC
.	.	TRBV18	TRBJ2-3	CASSPGQSTDTQYF	TGTGCCAGCTCACCCGGACAGAGCACAGATACGCAGTATTTT
.	TRBD1	TRBV11-3	TRBJ2-3	CASSFSQGADTQYF	TGTGCCAGCAGCTTCTCCCAGGGGGCAGATACGCAGTATTTT
.	.	TRBV7-9	TRBJ2-1	CASSLDQKGGEQFF	TGTGCCAGCAGCTTAGATCAAAAGGGCGGTGAGCAGTTCTTC